This T cell receptor (beta chain) was sequenced in a study of CD8 T cells in Susac syndrome. The RNA input was roughly 0.45 to 1 ug, and it was reverse transcribed with random hexamers. MiXCR, applied by TCRdb to the immunoSEQ multiplex PCR reads, yields one record per CDR3 protein. The table has more than 80,000 distinct CDR3 sequences, 94% seen once; the top ten hold 0.41%. The clonotype was recovered from a human donor with Susac syndrome. The sample consisted of CD8+ T cells from PBMCs.

Here the CDR3 DNA reads TGTGCCAGCAGCTTAGATCGGACAGCTTTTTATGGCTACACCTTC. Protein: CASSLDRTAFYGYTF. The chain links TRBV11-2 to TRBJ1-2, with D possibly TRBD1 on 6 matching bases. Germline V gene sequence: CDR1 SGHAT, CDR2 FQNNGV. With 0 bases removed from V and 5 bases from J, the gap between germline ends came to 13 bases. The CDR3 consists of 15 residues.